This T cell receptor beta chain appears in the sequencing data of a study of T cell responses to AZD1222 COVID-19 vaccine. This CDR3 region has 13 residues. The V end was cut by 4 bases, the J end by 2 bases, with 9 bases between. The germline gives CDR1 KGHSH, CDR2 LQKENI. Study findings and constraints: Vaccination with two AZD1222 doses was followed by a rise in Spike-specific TCR breadth and depth. The study found vaccine-associated CD4 TCRs spanning spike, dominant at 160-218 and 743-854. In the spike-specific TCR repertoire, nearly half reportedly target unmutated variant regions.

Turning to this clone: Its antigen is not known.

Profiled with immunoSEQ multiplex PCR; TCRdb holds only in-frame clones, not every one. The table includes 100,000 to 150,000 clones, about 92% detected once. Sequences were derived from peripheral blood, sampled 28 days after the second AZD1222 dose. The sequence was collected from an adult who received the AZD1222 COVID-19 vaccine. This chain uses TRBV18 with TRBJ2-7; either TRBD1 or TRBD2 may fit D (5 bases each). The CDR3 nucleotides read TGTGCCAGCTCACTGGGACCGGCCTACGAGCAGTACTTC. It encodes CASSLGPAYEQYF.